The T cell receptor beta chain described here comes from a study of graft-versus-host responses after intestinal transplantation. Across the whole study: Recipients obtained multivisceral, liver-intestinal, or isolated intestinal transplants. Tacrolimus and steroids were given for two to three years to all recipients after anti-thymocyte globulin induction.

Overall study findings and caveats: Graft-donor T cell macrochimerism in patients accompanied high graft-versus-host to host-versus-graft clonal ratios in allografts. Levels of circulating GvH clones at their peak were associated with early post-transplant HvG declines.

About this clone itself: At one end the junction does not follow the germline gene, possibly because of a read error.

Sequenced by immunoSEQ multiplex PCR; TCRdb stores in-frame clones only, minus some. The sample comprises 7,700 or so clones, approximately 28% of which are singletons, and approximately 3.5% rests with the top ten. The CDR3 consists of 14 residues. Germline V gene lookup returns CDR1 SSHAT and CDR2 FNYEAQ (reference sequence). The V call is TRBV7-7, the J call TRBJ2-1; the match to TRBD2 covers 7 bases. This sequence originates from a human patient who was an organ donor for intestinal transplantation. The sample consisted of alloreactive CD4+ T cells from a mixed lymphocyte reaction culture, taken before transplantation. Sample subset: CFSE-low proliferating T cells sorted from roughly six-day pre-transplant mixed lymphocyte reaction (GvH or HvG direction). In DNA, the CDR3 is TGTGCTAGCAGCTTAGCTGTTATGGGGGGGGAGAAGTTCTTC. It specifies CASSLAVMGGEKFF.